This T cell receptor beta chain appears in the sequencing data of a study of early T cells in non-severe SARS-CoV-2 infection. About the study: RNA in bulk from unsorted whole blood was sequenced, and chains were unpaired. The study, taken as a whole, reports: Matching with VDJdb favored anti-spike CD8 responses (missing private and CD4 specificities).

As to this clonotype: As yet, its antigen is unknown.

V was pared by 2 bases and J by 4 bases, with 9 bases between. Looked up from germline, CDR1 is GTSNPN and CDR2 is SVGIG (reference sequence). The CDR3 runs 12 residues. Attachment of unique molecular identifiers to individual cDNA molecules was performed. Each CDR3 protein gets one entry after TCRdb re-called the 5' RACE reads with MiXCR. Here the sample spans around 83,000 distinct CDR3 sequences, roughly 12% being singletons. This rearrangement joins TRBV30 to TRBJ2-7; a possible D gene is TRBD1 (6 bases). The receptor comes from an adult who was a healthcare worker with PCR-confirmed SARS-CoV-2 infection or an uninfected control (not recorded which). This specimen consisted of whole blood, obtained at baseline. The CDR3 protein is CAWSLQGYEQYF. CDR3 nucleotides: TGTGCCTGGAGTCTGCAGGGGTACGAGCAGTACTTC.